The following is a T cell receptor beta chain sequence with its context. Its antigen is unidentified. The record originates from a study of cytomegalovirus exposure and HLA in healthy donors. Findings of the study overall: The authors listed 150 to 200 TCR beta chains as cytomegalovirus-associated. Reports showed the classifier diagnosing cytomegalovirus status with high specificity and sensitivity. In the 90 to 150 validation repertoires, about 94% of cluster scores exceeded 0, per a later analysis.

The germline V gene has CDR1 SGHDT and CDR2 YYEEEE. The CDR3 has 12 amino acids. Trimming left V 4 bases short and J 6 bases short, with 7 bases between. The repertoire was sequenced with immunoSEQ multiplex PCR; TCRdb's copy has only in-frame clones and lacks some. Altogether over 85,000 clones are present, around 89% being singletons, with the ten largest covering 1.4%. The sample was PBMCs. The chain uses TRBV5-6 and TRBJ2-2; D ambiguous. The sequence came from a woman between 25 and 40 years old in good health and CMV-seropositive. CDR3 nucleotide sequence: TGTGCCAGCAGCCTCGGTGCCGGGGAGCTGTTTTTT. This encodes CASSLGAGELFF.